The rows below give T cell receptor beta chains drawn from one sample of a study of blood T cell repertoires in COVID-19. Produced via immunoSEQ multiplex PCR; TCRdb's table is partial and in-frame only. The sample lists under 300,000 clones; 85% to 90% were seen once. The sequenced sample consisted of peripheral blood. The receptors derive from a man between 18 and 35 years old with active or convalescent COVID-19. Each CDR3 is given with its conserved first and last residue. The D gene is left open where the match is weak. The size entry is marked missing in some rows and otherwise reads once, few, many or a size class.

>TRBV23-1|.|.|TRBJ1-5
CASSQSLEQPQHF
TGCGCCAGCAGTCAATCCCTGGAGCAGCCCCAGCATTTT
>TRBV15|.|TRBD1|TRBJ2-2
CATSRLTGGTGELFF
TGTGCCACCAGCAGGCTGACAGGGGGCACCGGGGAGCTGTTTTTT
>TRBV18|.|TRBD1|TRBJ1-3
CASSPDRGRNTIYF
TGTGCCAGCTCACCGGACAGGGGCCGCAACACCATATATTTT
>TRBV12-3/TRBV12-4|.|.|TRBJ1-5
CASSFTRDQPQHF
TGTGCCAGCAGTTTTACGAGGGATCAGCCCCAGCATTTT
>TRBV6-1|.|.|TRBJ1-2
CASSELVTNYGYTF
TGTGCCAGCAGTGAATTGGTAACAAACTATGGCTACACCTTC
>TRBV19|.|TRBD2|TRBJ2-3
CASGPGGDTQYF
TGTGCCAGCGGACCGGGGGGAGATACGCAGTATTTT
>TRBV6-5|.|TRBD1|TRBJ1-2
CASSQGAPSMGYTF
TGTGCCAGCAGCCAGGGGGCTCCATCTATGGGCTACACCTTC
>TRBV24-1|.|.|TRBJ1-1
CATSEGVARGRAFF
TGTGCCACCAGTGAAGGCGTAGCAAGAGGTCGGGCTTTCTTT
>TRBV14|.|.|TRBJ2-3
CASSQSGFLTDTQYF
TGTGCCAGCAGCCAAAGCGGATTCCTCACAGATACGCAGTATTTT
>TRBV5-8|.|TRBD1|TRBJ2-3
CASSRLGQGTDTQYF
TGTGCCAGCAGCCGCCTGGGACAGGGGACAGATACGCAGTATTTT
>TRBV11-3|few|TRBD1|TRBJ1-3
CASTDRVGGNTIYF
TGTGCCAGCACTGACAGGGTTGGCGGAAACACCATATATTTT
>TRBV5-1|.|.|TRBJ1-1
CASSELAQGNTEAFF
TGCGCCAGCAGCGAACTCGCCCAGGGGAACACTGAAGCTTTCTTT
>TRBV5-4|.|TRBD1|TRBJ2-1
CASSLGGGPYNEQFF
TGTGCCAGCAGCTTGGGAGGGGGCCCCTACAATGAGCAGTTCTTC
>TRBV6-2/TRBV6-3|.|.|TRBJ2-7
CASSYPDEQYF
TGTGCCAGCAGTTACCCCGACGAGCAGTACTTC
>TRBV30|.|.|TRBJ2-7
CAWTSPGAKAYEQYF
TGTGCCTGGACCTCCCCCGGAGCAAAGGCCTACGAGCAGTACTTC
>TRBV10-2|.|TRBD1|TRBJ2-1
CASKERDSQYNEQFF
TGCGCCAGCAAAGAACGGGACAGCCAATACAATGAGCAGTTCTTC
>TRBV7-2|.|TRBD1|TRBJ2-7
CASSSLDAGGLSYEQYF
TGTGCCAGCAGCTCTTTGGATGCAGGGGGCCTCTCCTACGAGCAGTACTTC
>TRBV19|.|TRBD1|TRBJ2-7
CASSNGQGASYEQYF
TGTGCCAGTAGCAACGGACAGGGGGCTTCCTACGAGCAGTACTTC
>TRBV5-6|.|TRBD2|TRBJ2-2
CASGGDGTGELFF
TGTGCCAGCGGGGGGGATGGCACCGGGGAGCTGTTTTTT
>TRBV28|.|TRBD1|TRBJ2-7
CASSQGQGLSYEQYF
TGTGCCAGCAGTCAGGGACAGGGCCTATCCTACGAGCAGTACTTC
>TRBV29-1|.|.|TRBJ2-3
CSVGLGGGGTDTQYF
TGCAGCGTTGGTTTGGGCGGGGGCGGCACAGATACGCAGTATTTT
>TRBV6-5|.|.|TRBJ2-5
CASSIGAQETQYF
TGTGCCAGCAGCATAGGGGCACAAGAGACCCAGTACTTC
>TRBV4-3|.|.|TRBJ2-1
CASSQRSGYSSYNEQFF
TGCGCCAGCAGCCAAAGGAGCGGGTATAGCTCCTACAATGAGCAGTTCTTC
>TRBV24-1|.|.|TRBJ1-5
CATSYDGRPPQEPQHF
TGTGCCACCTCCTACGATGGCAGGCCACCCCAGGAGCCCCAGCATTTT
>TRBV7-2|.|.|TRBJ2-7
CASSFAGLGYSYEQYF
TGTGCCAGCAGCTTCGCCGGTCTAGGCTACTCCTACGAGCAGTACTTC
>TRBV27|once|.|TRBJ2-1
CASSLTGSNEQFF
TGTGCCAGCAGTTTAACGGGGTCCAATGAGCAGTTCTTC
>TRBV12-3/TRBV12-4|few|.|TRBJ1-1
CASGTQEDTEAFF
TGTGCCAGCGGTACTCAGGAGGACACTGAAGCTTTCTTT
>TRBV7-3|.|TRBD2|TRBJ2-1
CASSPDRPSGGYNEQFF
TGTGCCAGCAGCCCTGACCGCCCTAGCGGGGGTTACAATGAGCAGTTCTTC
>TRBV27|.|.|TRBJ1-4
CASSLFYQDFSTNEKLFF
TGTGCCAGCAGTTTATTTTACCAGGATTTTTCAACTAATGAAAAACTGTTTTTT
>TRBV4-1|.|TRBD1|TRBJ1-4
CASRDRGGNEKLFF
TGCGCCAGCAGAGACAGGGGAGGGAATGAAAAACTGTTTTTT
>TRBV29-1|.|TRBD1|TRBJ1-1
CSVAHNRGTEAFF
TGCAGCGTTGCCCACAACAGGGGGACTGAAGCTTTCTTT
>TRBV19|.|TRBD1|TRBJ2-1
CASSTRDRGPDNEQFF
TGTGCCAGTAGTACCCGGGACAGGGGTCCCGACAATGAGCAGTTCTTC
>TRBV5-6|.|.|TRBJ1-1
CASSFYETDLNTEAFF
TGTGCCAGCAGCTTTTACGAGACAGATTTGAACACTGAAGCTTTCTTT
>TRBV5-5|.|.|TRBJ1-4
CASSQVMGQIEKLFF
TGTGCCAGCAGCCAGGTGATGGGGCAGATAGAAAAACTGTTTTTT
>TRBV11-2|.|.|TRBJ2-5
CASSFGFAGETQYF
TGTGCCAGCAGCTTCGGGTTTGCGGGCGAGACCCAGTACTTC
>TRBV6-6|.|TRBD1|TRBJ2-7
CASRQGATYEQYF
TGTGCCAGCAGACAGGGGGCTACCTACGAGCAGTACTTC
>TRBV28|.|.|TRBJ1-5
CASRQGFNQPQHF
TGTGCCAGCAGACAGGGCTTTAATCAGCCCCAGCATTTT
>TRBV11-1|.|.|TRBJ1-4
CASSPRSSPRGEKLFF
TGTGCCAGCAGCCCAAGATCATCCCCACGCGGTGAAAAACTGTTTTTT
>TRBV6-2/TRBV6-3|once|TRBD1|TRBJ1-1
CASSDRVTEAFF
TGTGCCAGCAGCGACAGGGTCACTGAAGCTTTCTTT
>TRBV10-3|few|.|TRBJ1-6
CAISDSSVIHNSPLHF
TGTGCCATCAGTGATTCGTCGGTGATTCATAATTCACCCCTCCACTTT
>TRBV7-9|.|.|TRBJ1-2
CASSLGTGAMRSTF
TGTGCCAGCAGCTTAGGTACAGGAGCTATGAGGAGCACCTTC
>TRBV6-5|few|.|TRBJ1-5
CASKLVEYSNQPQHF
TGTGCCAGCAAGTTGGTAGAATATAGCAATCAGCCCCAGCATTTT
>TRBV9|.|TRBD2|TRBJ2-2
CASTSEPTSGGATGELFF
TGTGCCAGCACCTCAGAACCAACTAGCGGGGGGGCCACCGGGGAGCTGTTTTTT
>TRBV7-3|.|.|TRBJ1-1
CASSLYPRNTEAFF
TGTGCCAGCAGCTTATATCCTAGGAACACTGAAGCTTTCTTT
>TRBV4-1|.|.|TRBJ2-1
CASSQGRVRGYNEQFF
TGCGCCAGCAGCCAAGGAAGGGTACGGGGATACAATGAGCAGTTCTTC
>TRBV9|.|.|TRBJ2-1
CASSRTPVPSNEQFF
TGTGCCAGCAGCAGAACCCCAGTGCCCTCCAATGAGCAGTTCTTC